The rows below give T cell receptor beta chains drawn from one sample of a study of regulatory and conventional T cells in RAG deficiency. The repertoire was sequenced with immunoSEQ multiplex PCR; TCRdb's copy has only in-frame clones and lacks some. This sample has tens of thousands of clones, with 80% to 90% found just once. The same data also went into a second study, on regulatory T cells.

Sample: CD8+ T cells sorted from blood. Receptors were obtained from a human donor in good health. Each CDR3 is given with its conserved first and last residue. The order of the fields is clone size, V gene, D gene, J gene, CDR3 protein, CDR3 DNA. The D gene is left open where the match is weak. Expanded clones are given a class, and other clones once, few, many or no size at all.

abundance: NA; v_gene: TRBV6-1; d_gene: NA; j_gene: TRBJ1-1; CDR3aa: CASSEEPGPEAFF; CDR3nt: TGTGCCAGCAGTGAAGAACCAGGGCCTGAAGCTTTCTTT
abundance: NA; v_gene: TRBV5-6; d_gene: TRBD2; j_gene: TRBJ2-7; CDR3aa: CASSSLGGGPGEQYF; CDR3nt: TGTGCCAGCAGCTCCTTGGGGGGAGGGCCGGGGGAGCAGTACTTC
abundance: NA; v_gene: TRBV14; d_gene: TRBD1; j_gene: TRBJ1-2; CDR3aa: CASSRDRVIKDYTF; CDR3nt: TGTGCCAGCAGCCGGGACAGGGTAATTAAAGACTACACCTTC
abundance: once; v_gene: TRBV4-3; d_gene: NA; j_gene: TRBJ2-1; CDR3aa: CASSTELANNEQFF; CDR3nt: TGCGCCAGCAGCACGGAACTAGCAAACAATGAGCAGTTCTTC
abundance: medium-sized; v_gene: TRBV4-2; d_gene: NA; j_gene: TRBJ1-1; CDR3aa: CASSQAGQNTEAFF; CDR3nt: TGTGCCAGCAGCCAGGCGGGACAGAACACTGAAGCTTTCTTT
abundance: NA; v_gene: TRBV19; d_gene: NA; j_gene: TRBJ2-1; CDR3aa: CASSESGTNEQFF; CDR3nt: TGTGCCAGTAGTGAGTCAGGGACAAATGAGCAGTTCTTC
abundance: few; v_gene: TRBV30; d_gene: NA; j_gene: TRBJ2-5; CDR3aa: CAWSVAGVETQYF; CDR3nt: TGTGCCTGGAGTGTAGCGGGCGTAGAGACCCAGTACTTC
abundance: once; v_gene: TRBV9; d_gene: NA; j_gene: TRBJ1-1; CDR3aa: CASSPPTREGGSRISF; CDR3nt: TGTGCCAGCAGCCCCCCGACTCGTGAGGGGGGGTCACGGATCTCTTTC
abundance: NA; v_gene: TRBV7-9; d_gene: NA; j_gene: TRBJ1-1; CDR3aa: CASSLGEGGYTEAFF; CDR3nt: TGTGCCAGCAGCTTAGGGGAGGGAGGATACACTGAAGCTTTCTTT
abundance: NA; v_gene: TRBV7-2; d_gene: NA; j_gene: TRBJ1-2; CDR3aa: CASSSGRWVNYGYTF; CDR3nt: TGTGCCAGCAGCTCCGGACGGTGGGTTAACTATGGCTACACCTTC
abundance: NA; v_gene: TRBV15; d_gene: TRBD1; j_gene: TRBJ2-3; CDR3aa: CATSRERGTVFDTQYF; CDR3nt: TGTGCCACCAGCAGAGAAAGAGGGACAGTATTCGATACGCAGTATTTT
abundance: NA; v_gene: TRBV14; d_gene: NA; j_gene: TRBJ2-1; CDR3aa: CASSQVDFVNEQFF; CDR3nt: TGTGCCAGCAGCCAAGTGGACTTCGTCAATGAGCAGTTCTTC
abundance: NA; v_gene: TRBV6-5; d_gene: TRBD1; j_gene: TRBJ2-7; CDR3aa: CASSPRDRGSYEQYF; CDR3nt: TGTGCCAGCAGCCCCCGGGACAGGGGTTCCTACGAGCAGTACTTC
abundance: NA; v_gene: TRBV7-8; d_gene: NA; j_gene: TRBJ2-5; CDR3aa: CASSFRGTQETQYF; CDR3nt: TGTGCCAGCAGCTTTAGGGGGACACAAGAGACCCAGTACTTC
abundance: NA; v_gene: TRBV7-9; d_gene: TRBD2; j_gene: TRBJ2-2; CDR3aa: CASSLPSGGDTGELFF; CDR3nt: TGTGCCAGCAGCTTGCCTAGCGGGGGGGACACCGGGGAGCTGTTTTTT
abundance: NA; v_gene: TRBV7-3; d_gene: TRBD2; j_gene: TRBJ2-7; CDR3aa: CASSPGAGGSYEQYF; CDR3nt: TGTGCCAGCAGCCCAGGCGCGGGAGGATCCTACGAGCAGTACTTC